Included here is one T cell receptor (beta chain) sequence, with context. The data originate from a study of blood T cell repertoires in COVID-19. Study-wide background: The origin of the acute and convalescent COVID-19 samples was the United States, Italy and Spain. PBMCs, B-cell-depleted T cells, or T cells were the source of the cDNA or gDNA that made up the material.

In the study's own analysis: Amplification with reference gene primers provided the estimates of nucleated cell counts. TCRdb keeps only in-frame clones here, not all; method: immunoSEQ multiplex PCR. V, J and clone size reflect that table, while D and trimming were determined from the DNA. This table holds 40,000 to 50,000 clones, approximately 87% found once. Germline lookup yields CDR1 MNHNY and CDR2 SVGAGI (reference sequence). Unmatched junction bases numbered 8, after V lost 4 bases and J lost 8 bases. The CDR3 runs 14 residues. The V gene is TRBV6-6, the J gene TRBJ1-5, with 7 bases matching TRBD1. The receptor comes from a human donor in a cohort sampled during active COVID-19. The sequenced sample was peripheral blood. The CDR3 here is CASSSQGRKEPQHF. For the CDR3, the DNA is TGTGCCAGCAGTTCACAGGGGAGGAAAGAGCCCCAGCATTTT.